These 28 T cell receptor beta chains were sequenced from one sample in a study of PD-1 blockade in classical Hodgkin lymphoma. No patient escaped relapse after autologous stem cell transplantation, and brentuximab vedotin exposure varied. Profiled with immunoSEQ multiplex PCR; TCRdb holds only in-frame clones, not every one. The data show about 42,000 clones, over 55% seen once. Material: peripheral blood mononuclear cells (PBMCs), obtained at baseline. The source is a human donor with classical Hodgkin lymphoma.

V and J are TRBV7-2 and TRBJ1-1; no definite D call. Trimming took 3 bases from V and 4 from J, leaving 6 bases between them. This CDR3 is 12 amino acids long. Germline CDR1 is SGHTA and CDR2 is FQGNSA. CDR3 bases: TGTGCCAGCAGCTTTGGACTCACTGAAGCTTTCTTT. It translates to CASSFGLTEAFF.

V usage is TRBV7-6 and J usage is TRBJ2-1; D is ambiguous. V lost 4 bases and J 0 bases, leaving 16 bases between the germline ends. This CDR3 comprises 17 residues. Germline V gene sequence: CDR1 SGHVS, CDR2 FNYEAQ. The CDR3 sequence is CASSSPHLRGSYNEQFF. The CDR3 DNA reads TGTGCCAGCAGCTCTCCCCATCTCCGCGGCTCCTACAATGAGCAGTTCTTC.

Concerning this clone itself: One end of the junction is discordant with germline, which a read error may explain. The chain joins TRBV30 to TRBJ1-1; maybe TRBD1 (5 bases). From germline, CDR1 is GTSNPN and CDR2 SVGIG (reference sequence). The CDR3 loop spans 13 amino acids. This chain's CDR3 is CAWSGGPSTKAFF. The CDR3 DNA is TGTGCCTGGAGCGGGGGACCTTCCACTAAAGCTTTCTTT.

The chain uses TRBV5-6 and TRBJ2-7; no clear D gene. Trimming cost V 10 bases and J 12 bases, with 20 bases left between them. Germline CDR1 SGHDT, CDR2 YYEEEE. The CDR3 has 11 amino acids. The CDR3 is CASEREKLTYF. The CDR3 DNA is TGTGCCTCCGAAAGGGAAAAACTTACGTACTTC.

The chain couples TRBV18 to TRBJ2-1; 7 nucleotides align to TRBD2. This CDR3 has 14 residues. The germline gives CDR1 KGHSH, CDR2 LQKENI. J was trimmed by 8 bases and V by 8 bases; bases with no gene match: 12. The CDR3 loop is CASRIGLGSDEQFF. The CDR3 bases are TGTGCCAGCCGTATTGGACTAGGAAGCGATGAGCAGTTCTTC.

The chain carries TRBV7-9 and TRBJ1-2; tentatively, D is TRBD1 (6 bases). Per germline, CDR1 SEHNR and CDR2 FQNEAQ (reference sequence). The ends were cut back, 1 base at V and 1 base at J, with 10 bases in the middle. The CDR3 is made up of 15 amino acids. The CDR3 coding sequence is TGTGCCAGCAGCTTAGGGACAGCTTATAACTATGGCTACACCTTC. This codes for CASSLGTAYNYGYTF. Looking up the rest from reference TRBV7-9 and TRBJ1-2 gives the full variable domain: DTGVSQNPRHKITKRGQNVTFRCDPISEHNRLYWYRQTLGQGPEFLTYFQNEAQLEKSRLLSDRFSAERPKGSFSTLEIQRTEQGDSAMYLCASSLGTAYNYGYTFGSGTRLTVV.

This chain links TRBV13 with TRBJ2-5; D remains unclear. V lost 3 bases, J lost 4 bases, and 9 bases lay in between. CDR1 is PRHDT and CDR2 is FYEKMQ in the germline V gene (reference sequence). The CDR3 runs to 13 residues. This CDR3 is CASSFPMGETQYF. The CDR3 coding sequence is TGTGCCAGCAGCTTCCCTATGGGAGAGACCCAGTACTTC.

This chain connects TRBV4-2 to TRBJ2-3, with 11 bases matching TRBD2. The length of the CDR3 is 15 residues. The J segment lost 1 base and the V segment lost 4 bases, leaving 1 base of the junction unmatched. In germline, CDR1 is LGHNA, CDR2 YNFKEQ. CDR3 region: CASSRGLAGTDTQYF. The CDR3 coding sequence is TGTGCCAGCAGCCGGGGACTAGCGGGCACAGATACGCAGTATTTT.

There are a few counts of this clone. The V call is TRBV9, the J call TRBJ2-5; unclear D gene. The V end was cut by 0 bases, the J end by 2 bases, with 8 bases between. Germline assignment: CDR1 SGDLS and CDR2 YYNGEE. The CDR3 is 14 amino acids. The CDR3 loop reads CASSVVGGQETQYF. Here the CDR3 DNA reads TGTGCCAGCAGCGTAGTTGGCGGACAAGAGACCCAGTACTTC.

V usage is TRBV5-6 and J usage is TRBJ2-7; D gene unclear. The CDR3 totals 14 residues. Deletions cut 4 bases from V and 2 bases from J, with 13 bases between. Germline CDR1 and CDR2: SGHDT and YYEEEE. CDR3 sequence reads: CASSPGGSTYEQYF. For the CDR3, the DNA is TGTGCCAGCAGCCCGGGTGGCAGCACCTACGAGCAGTACTTC.

CDR3 sequence reads: CASSLKAWEGNTEAFF. The CDR3 region has the DNA TGTGCCAGCAGCTTAAAGGCGTGGGAGGGTAACACTGAAGCTTTCTTT. The V call is TRBV7-3, the J call TRBJ1-1; D gene uncertain. Per the germline V gene, CDR1 is SGHTA and CDR2 is FQGTGA. The CDR3 sequence is 16 residues long. V was cut by 1 base and J by 2 bases, with 14 bases left in between.

This chain joins TRBV5-1 and TRBJ2-1; D possibly corresponds to TRBD1 (6 bases). Trimming pared 1 base from V and 10 bases from J, leaving 15 bases between. The CDR3 is 14 residues long. Germline V gene data show CDR1 as SGHRS and CDR2 as YFSETQ. The CDR3 here is CASSLQPGAGEQFF. The DNA for the CDR3 is TGCGCCAGCAGCTTGCAACCAGGGGCTGGGGAGCAGTTCTTC. The full variable domain, its missing parts supplied by reference TRBV5-1 and TRBJ2-1, is KAGVTQTPRYLIKTRGQQVTLSCSPISGHRSVSWYQQTPGQGLQFLFEYFSETQRNKGNFPGRFSGRQFSNSRSEMNVSTLELGDSALYLCASSLQPGAGEQFFGPGTRLTVL.

The chain recombines TRBV4-3 with TRBJ2-7; D is undetermined. The CDR3 runs to 15 residues. CDR1 is LGHNA and CDR2 is YSLEER in the germline V gene. V shed 4 bases and J shed 0 bases, with 13 bases lying between them. The CDR3 spells CASSLGRASSYEQYF. In nucleotides, the CDR3 is TGCGCCAGCAGCCTTGGCCGGGCCAGCTCCTACGAGCAGTACTTC.

This chain joins TRBV7-7 and TRBJ2-3, with 8 bases lining up with TRBD2. CDR3 length: 15 residues. Germline CDR1 SSHAT, CDR2 FNYEAQ (reference sequence). After removal of 1 base from V and 5 bases from J, the junction contained 5 bases not matched to a gene. The CDR3 region is CASSLGVAGIDTQYF. The CDR3 nucleotides are TGTGCCAGCAGCTTAGGGGTAGCGGGGATAGATACGCAGTATTTT.

CDR3 bases: TGCAGCGTTGTTCGGGGGACCGGAGACGAGCAGTACTTC. Protein product: CSVVRGTGDEQYF. The V gene is TRBV29-1, the J gene TRBJ2-7; tentatively, D is TRBD2 (6 bases). Germline V gene lookup returns CDR1 SQVTM and CDR2 ANQGSEA. Between the trimmed V and J ends, which lost 4 bases and 5 bases, there was a span of 15 bases. The CDR3 runs to 13 residues.

By sample share, this clone is medium-sized. The chain uses TRBV7-2 and TRBJ2-1; D is possibly TRBD1 or TRBD2 (5 bases each). The CDR3 covers 13 residues. V was shortened by 0 bases and J by 5 bases, with 5 bases between the two germline ends. Germline-derived CDR1 and CDR2 are SGHTA and FQGNSA. The CDR3 DNA is TGTGCCAGCAGCTTAGCGGGGGACAATGAGCAGTTCTTC. Translation: CASSLAGDNEQFF. Full variable domain (outside the CDR3, taken from reference TRBV7-2 and TRBJ2-1): GAGVSQSPSNKVTEKGKDVELRCDPISGHTALYWYRQSLGQGLEFLIYFQGNSAPDKSGLPSDRFSAERTGGSVSTLTIQRTQQEDSAVYLCASSLAGDNEQFFGPGTRLTVL.

The chain employs TRBV30 and TRBJ2-7; D might be TRBD2 (5 bases). CDR1 is GTSNPN, CDR2 SVGIG, per germline (reference sequence). This CDR3 has 12 residues. V gave up 3 bases and J gave up 3 bases, with 9 bases separating them. The DNA of the CDR3 is TGTGCCTGGAGGGACTCGCGCTACGAGCAGTACTTC. This gives the protein CAWRDSRYEQYF.

V usage is TRBV18 and J usage is TRBJ2-1; D gene unclear. Germline-derived CDR1 and CDR2 are KGHSH and LQKENI. V lost 5 bases, J lost 1 base, and 15 bases lay in between. The CDR3 contains 16 residues. The CDR3 spells CASSGYSQASYNEQFF. The CDR3 DNA reads TGTGCCAGCTCAGGTTATAGCCAGGCGTCCTACAATGAGCAGTTCTTC.

The rearrangement links TRBV18 to TRBJ1-5; D may be TRBD1 (6 bases). V was pared by 5 bases and J by 6 bases, with 14 bases between. The germline V gene encodes CDR1 KGHSH and CDR2 LQKENI. The CDR3 has 14 residues. CDR3 in amino acids: CASSTSGQTQPQHF. The DNA of the CDR3 is TGTGCCAGCTCAACCTCGGGACAAACTCAGCCCCAGCATTTT.

This chain connects TRBV9 to TRBJ2-1; possible D gene TRBD2, 6 bases. Deletions cut 3 bases from V and 0 bases from J, with 16 bases between. The CDR3 spans 17 residues. Germline V lookup: CDR1 SGDLS, CDR2 YYNGEE. DNA for the CDR3: TGTGCCAGCAGCGCCCCATCTAGCGCATCCTCCTACAATGAGCAGTTCTTC. This translates into CASSAPSSASSYNEQFF.

The chain joins TRBV19 to TRBJ1-1, with unresolved D. V was trimmed by 5 bases and J by 7 bases, leaving 14 bases between them. The germline V gene has CDR1 LNHDA and CDR2 SQIVND (reference sequence). CDR3 size: 13 residues. CDR3: CASSQDGGFEAFF. The CDR3 DNA reads as TGTGCCAGTAGTCAGGACGGCGGGTTTGAAGCTTTCTTT.

This clone was observed a few times. The chain has TRBV13 and TRBJ2-2; D may be TRBD2 (6 bases). Germline loops: CDR1 PRHDT, CDR2 FYEKMQ (reference sequence). V was clipped by 7 bases and J by 2 bases, with 11 bases between them. The CDR3 loop spans 14 amino acids. The CDR3 DNA reads as TGTGCCAGCAACTTCGGGGGAAACACCGGGGAGCTGTTTTTT. It is translated as CASNFGGNTGELFF. Together with reference TRBV13 and TRBJ2-2, the CDR3 gives the full variable domain: AAGVIQSPRHLIKEKRETATLKCYPIPRHDTVYWYQQGPGQDPQFLISFYEKMQSDKGSIPDRFSAQQFSDYHSELNMSSLELGDSALYFCASNFGGNTGELFFGEGSRLTVL.

This sequence joins TRBV30 and TRBJ2-1, with 8 bases identical to TRBD2. V shed 0 bases and J 5 bases; nucleotides not matched to a gene: 6. Germline V gene data show CDR1 as GTSNPN and CDR2 as SVGIG (reference sequence). The CDR3 spans 15 residues. The CDR3 coding sequence is TGTGCCTGGAGTGTGGGTACTAGCGGTCACAATGAGCAGTTCTTC. It codes for CAWSVGTSGHNEQFF. Drawing the rest from reference TRBV30 and TRBJ2-1, the complete variable domain is SQTIHQWPATLVQPVGSPLSLECTVEGTSNPNLYWYRQAAGRGLQLLFYSVGIGQISSEVPQNLSASRPQDRQFILSSKKLLLSDSGFYLCAWSVGTSGHNEQFFGPGTRLTVL.

There are a few counts of this clone. This chain uses TRBV7-2 with TRBJ2-1; 12 bases match TRBD2. The germline V gene encodes CDR1 SGHTA and CDR2 FQGNSA. The CDR3 length is 13 residues. Trimming took 7 bases from V and 15 from J; bases not matched to a gene: 10. As DNA, the CDR3 is TGTGCCAGCATGACGGGACTAGCGGGTCATGGGTTCTTC. Its translation: CASMTGLAGHGFF.

The chain combines TRBV18 with TRBJ2-2; TRBD1 might be the D (7 bases). CDR3 length equals 17 residues. Germline CDR1 KGHSH, CDR2 LQKENI. V lost 5 bases and J 1 base, leaving 17 bases between the germline ends. CDR3 region: CASSARTGGRNTGELFF. The CDR3 nucleotides read TGTGCCAGCTCAGCCCGGACAGGAGGGCGGAACACCGGGGAGCTGTTTTTT.

This clone came up a few times. This sequence joins TRBV16 and TRBJ1-1, with D perhaps TRBD1 (5 bases). V shed 3 bases and J shed 4 bases, with 12 bases lying between them. CDR1 and CDR2 from the germline V gene are KGHSY and FQNENV. The CDR3 consists of 14 residues. The CDR3 loop is CASSHGTGITEAFF. CDR3 DNA: TGTGCCAGCAGCCATGGGACGGGGATCACTGAAGCTTTCTTT.

The V gene is TRBV27, the J gene TRBJ1-1; 7 bases line up with TRBD1. V was pared by 7 bases and J by 4 bases, with 6 bases of the junction left unmatched. The CDR3 loop spans 13 amino acids. The germline gives CDR1 MNHEY, CDR2 SMNVEV (reference sequence). The CDR3 DNA reads as TGTGCCAGCACCCCGAGGGGGCGCACTGAAGCTTTCTTT. Protein: CASTPRGRTEAFF.

The chain couples TRBV4-3 to TRBJ2-1, with D possibly matching TRBD1 (6 bases). The V and J ends lost 0 bases and 8 bases respectively, with 20 bases between them. The CDR3 sequence is 17 residues long. The V gene's germline CDR1 is LGHNA and CDR2 YSLEER. CDR3 nucleotide sequence: TGCGCCAGCAGCCAAGAGTCTTTAGGGACAAGCACATATGAGCAGTTCTTC. Amino acid sequence: CASSQESLGTSTYEQFF.